This TCR beta chain emerged from a study of blood T cell repertoires in COVID-19 (dated by TCRdb to 2018 to 2021). About the study as a whole: Samples from collaborators originated in the United States, Italy and Spain and spanned both the acute and convalescent phases of COVID-19. The material from the prospective study consisted of cDNA or gDNA derived from T cells, B-cell-depleted T cells, or PBMCs. The dataset comprised deeply sampled blood TCRbeta repertoires from subjects exposed to, actively infected with, or recovered from COVID-19. A freely available public database, intended as a resource for researchers studying the immune response to SARS-CoV-2, is where the repertoires were released. The samples were drawn from two sources: the first 160 participants of the ongoing ImmuneRACE study, and some 1,300 subjects contributed by 6 global collaborators. A de-identified subject ID, COVID-19 status, age in years and sex were almost always included in the sample metadata. Where available, HLA class I and class II types were obtained from metadata supplied by the sample provider rather than from assay-based typing. Findings and caveats that apply to the study as a whole: The quantity of clinical and demographic metadata differed by source and by participant and was supplied without curation.

TCRbeta CDR3 regions were amplified from genomic DNA using the immunoSEQ Assay, a bias-controlled multiplex PCR. On the authors' methods: Nucleated cell counts per sample were estimated from amplification of reference gene primers within the assay. To quantify the absolute abundance of each unique TCRbeta CDR3 rearrangement, sequence reads were collapsed and filtered. Productive Simpson clonality was computed per sample as the square root of Simpson's diversity index over productive rearrangements. TCRdb's version of the immuneACCESS table is confined to in-frame rearrangements and falls short of the full clone set. An unresolved V gene accounts for under half of the shortfall where checked; the remainder is of unknown origin. That table furnishes V, J and clone size, whereas the DNA furnished D and trimming. The sample table shows about 150,000 clones, and around 83% are seen once. The ten largest make up approximately 7.1% of the sample.

The CDR3 spans 18 residues, from the cysteine through the phenylalanine. Only CDR3 DNA remains: 54 bases, in frame from the first base. The germline V gene (reference sequence) supplies CDR1 PRHDT and CDR2 FYEKMQ. V is pruned by 4 bases and J by 1 base, leaving 10 bases of the junction without a gene match. Collaborating institutions collected whole blood in K2EDTA tubes following their own protocols. For TCRbeta analysis, collaborators shipped samples in one of three forms: frozen whole blood, isolated PBMCs, or DNA extracted from either of those sample types. Regarding this clone: This receptor's antigen is unknown. Per-base qualities were not stored, and no clone one base away is much larger.

The chain is made from TRBV13 and TRBJ2-7; TRBD2 fits 13 bases in the junction. Sequenced input: peripheral blood. The receptor comes from a woman between 50 and 59 years old in a cohort sampled during active or convalescent COVID-19. The base sequence is TGTGCCAGCAGCTCCATGACTAGCGGGGGGACCCGGTCCTACGAGCAGTACTTC. It is translated as CASSSMTSGGTRSYEQYF.